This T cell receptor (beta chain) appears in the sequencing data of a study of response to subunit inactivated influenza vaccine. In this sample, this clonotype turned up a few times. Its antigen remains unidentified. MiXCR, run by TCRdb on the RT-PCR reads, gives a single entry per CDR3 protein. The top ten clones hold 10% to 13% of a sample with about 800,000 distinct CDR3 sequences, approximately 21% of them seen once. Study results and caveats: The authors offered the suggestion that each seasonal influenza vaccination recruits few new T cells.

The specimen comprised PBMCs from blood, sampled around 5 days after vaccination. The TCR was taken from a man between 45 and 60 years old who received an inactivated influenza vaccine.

The CDR3 DNA reads TGTGCCAGCTCACCACGGACTGAGCAAGAGACCCAGTACTTC. Translation gives CASSPRTEQETQYF. This chain connects TRBV18 to TRBJ2-5; a possible D gene is TRBD2 (5 bases). The CDR3 totals 14 residues. The germline gives CDR1 KGHSH, CDR2 LQKENI. Trimming shortened V by 1 base and J by 2 bases, and 8 bases separated the two germline ends. Together with reference TRBV18 and TRBJ2-5, the CDR3 gives the full variable domain: NAGVMQNPRHLVRRRGQEARLRCSPMKGHSHVYWYRQLPEEGLKFMVYLQKENIIDESGMPKERFSAEFPKEGPSILRIQQVVRGDSAAYFCASSPRTEQETQYFGPGTRLLVL.